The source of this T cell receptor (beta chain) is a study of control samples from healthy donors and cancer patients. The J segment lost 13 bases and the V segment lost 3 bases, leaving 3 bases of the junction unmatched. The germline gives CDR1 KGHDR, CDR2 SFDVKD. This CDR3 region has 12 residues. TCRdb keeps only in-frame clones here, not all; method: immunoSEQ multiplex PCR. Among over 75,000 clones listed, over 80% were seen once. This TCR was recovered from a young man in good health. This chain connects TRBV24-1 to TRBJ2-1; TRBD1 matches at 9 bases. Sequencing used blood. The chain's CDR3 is CATSDAGQGQFF. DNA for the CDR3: TGTGCCACCAGTGATGCGGGACAGGGACAGTTCTTC.